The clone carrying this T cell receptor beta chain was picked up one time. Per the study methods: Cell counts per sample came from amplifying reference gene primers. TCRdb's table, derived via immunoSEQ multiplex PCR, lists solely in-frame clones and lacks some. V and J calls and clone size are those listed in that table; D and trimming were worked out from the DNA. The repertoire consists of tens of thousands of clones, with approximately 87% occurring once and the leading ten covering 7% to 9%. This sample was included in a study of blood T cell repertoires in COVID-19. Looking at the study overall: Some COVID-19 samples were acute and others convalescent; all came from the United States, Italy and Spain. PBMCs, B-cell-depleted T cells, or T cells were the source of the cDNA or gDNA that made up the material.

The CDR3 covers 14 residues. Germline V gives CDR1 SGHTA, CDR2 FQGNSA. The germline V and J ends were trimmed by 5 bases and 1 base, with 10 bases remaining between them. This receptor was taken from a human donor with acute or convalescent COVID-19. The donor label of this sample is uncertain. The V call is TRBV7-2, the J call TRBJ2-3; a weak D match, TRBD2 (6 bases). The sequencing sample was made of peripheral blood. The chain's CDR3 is CASSRDSGTDTQYF. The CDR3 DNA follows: TGTGCCAGCAGCCGGGACTCTGGCACAGATACGCAGTATTTT.